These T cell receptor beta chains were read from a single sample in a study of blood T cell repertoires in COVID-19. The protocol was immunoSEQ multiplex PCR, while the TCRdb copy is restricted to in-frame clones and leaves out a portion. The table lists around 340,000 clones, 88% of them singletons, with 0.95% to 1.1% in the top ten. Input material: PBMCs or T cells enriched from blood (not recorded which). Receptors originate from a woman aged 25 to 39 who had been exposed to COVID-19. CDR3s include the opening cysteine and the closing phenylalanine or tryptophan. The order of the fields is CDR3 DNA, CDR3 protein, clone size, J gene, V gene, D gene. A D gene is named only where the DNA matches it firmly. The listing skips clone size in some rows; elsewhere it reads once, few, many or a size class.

TGTGCCAGCAGCGACCCAAAGTGGAGATCCTACGAGCAGTACTTC	CASSDPKWRSYEQYF	NA	TRBJ2-7	TRBV7-9	NA
TGTGCCAGCATTCCCGGGACAGGGGGCTGGAATGAAGCTTTCTTT	CASIPGTGGWNEAFF	NA	TRBJ1-1	TRBV28	TRBD1
TGTGCCAGCAGCTTGGACCCTACCACAGATACGCAGTATTTT	CASSLDPTTDTQYF	NA	TRBJ2-3	TRBV5-4	NA
TGTGCCAGCTCACCTCACCCCCCGGGAATGGGGGGGGCGCCGGAGTACTTC	CASSPHPPGMGGAPEYF	NA	TRBJ2-7	TRBV18	NA
TGTGCCAGCAGCATCAGGGGAATGAACACTGAAGCTTTCTTT	CASSIRGMNTEAFF	NA	TRBJ1-1	TRBV28	NA
TGCAGCGTTGAAGGCAGCGGGGCTAACTTCTACGAGCAGTACTTC	CSVEGSGANFYEQYF	NA	TRBJ2-7	TRBV29-1	TRBD2
TGTGCCAGCTCACGATCCGGGACAGCATTGGTCGGAAACACCATATATTTT	CASSRSGTALVGNTIYF	NA	TRBJ1-3	TRBV18	TRBD1
TGTGCCAGCAGCCCGGACAGGGATGAGCAGTTCTTC	CASSPDRDEQFF	NA	TRBJ2-1	TRBV7-9	TRBD1
TGTGCCAGCAGCGCACCCCTAGCGGTCGCGATTGCAGATACGCAGTATTTT	CASSAPLAVAIADTQYF	NA	TRBJ2-3	TRBV28	TRBD2
TGTGCCAGCAGTTTGTCGAATTCACCCCTCCACTTT	CASSLSNSPLHF	NA	TRBJ1-6	TRBV12-3/TRBV12-4	NA
TGTGCCAGCCACCCGGGACTAGCGGGAGAAGTATTCCGAGGGACCCAGTACTTC	CASHPGLAGEVFRGTQYF	once	TRBJ2-5	TRBV18	TRBD2
TGTGCCAGCTCACCACCGAATCCTTCTGGCCCGAACACTGAAGCTTTCTTT	CASSPPNPSGPNTEAFF	NA	TRBJ1-1	TRBV18	NA
TGTGCCTGGAGTACGATCGTCGGGCTAGCTAACACCGGGGAGCTGTTTTTT	CAWSTIVGLANTGELFF	NA	TRBJ2-2	TRBV30	NA
TGTGCCACCAGTGCTTCGGGTAGCCTCAACACTGAAGCTTTCTTT	CATSASGSLNTEAFF	NA	TRBJ1-1	TRBV24-1	NA
TGTGCCAGCAGTACTGGACAGGGCAATCAGCCCCAGCATTTT	CASSTGQGNQPQHF	NA	TRBJ1-5	TRBV6-5	TRBD1
TGTGCCAGCAGCTCAGTCGCCGGGATGTGGGGAAATAGCGAGCAGTACTTC	CASSSVAGMWGNSEQYF	NA	TRBJ2-7	TRBV7-9	NA
TGTGCCAGCAGTTTTAGATGGGCGCGACAGAAACTTGCCTACGAGCAGTACTTC	CASSFRWARQKLAYEQYF	NA	TRBJ2-7	TRBV27	NA
TGTGCCAGCAGCTTAGGACAGGCAAACTATTATGGCTACACCTTC	CASSLGQANYYGYTF	NA	TRBJ1-2	TRBV11-3	NA
TGTGCCATCAGTGACTCGGGACAAGTGGGGACTGGCTACACCTTC	CAISDSGQVGTGYTF	once	TRBJ1-2	TRBV10-3	NA
TGTGCCTATACGACCCCGGGTCACAATCAGCCCCAGCATTTT	CAYTTPGHNQPQHF	NA	TRBJ1-5	TRBV30	NA
TGTGCCAGCAGCATACAGGGCTCTGGGGCCAACGTCCTGACTTTC	CASSIQGSGANVLTF	NA	TRBJ2-6	TRBV6-5	NA
TGTGCCAGCAGTTACGTTCGCTTTCAGAGGGGGACTGAAGCTTTCTTT	CASSYVRFQRGTEAFF	NA	TRBJ1-1	TRBV6-5	NA
TGTGCCAGCAGCTTGGGTCAGGGTGACGTTGGGGGGAAGATTCAGTACTTC	CASSLGQGDVGGKIQYF	NA	TRBJ2-4	TRBV5-4	NA
TGTGCCAGCAGTGCCGGGACTAGCGGGAGCAATGAGCAGTTCTTC	CASSAGTSGSNEQFF	many	TRBJ2-1	TRBV6-4	TRBD2
TGTGCCACCAGTGACCCGGGACAGGGAATCTATGGCTACACCTTC	CATSDPGQGIYGYTF	NA	TRBJ1-2	TRBV24-1	TRBD1
TGTGCCACCAGTGATGGGACTAGCGGGACGGAGACCCAGTACTTC	CATSDGTSGTETQYF	NA	TRBJ2-5	TRBV24-1	TRBD2
TGTGCCAGCAGCGAACAGGGGGCAAACACTGAAGCTTTCTTT	CASSEQGANTEAFF	NA	TRBJ1-1	TRBV7-3	TRBD1
TGTGCCAGCAGCTCGGCGGGACTAGCGGGAGTGAATGAGCAGTTCTTC	CASSSAGLAGVNEQFF	few	TRBJ2-1	TRBV5-4	TRBD2
TGTGCCAGCAGCGTAGGCGGCCTAAGCTCCTACAATGAGCAGTTCTTC	CASSVGGLSSYNEQFF	NA	TRBJ2-1	TRBV9	NA
TGTGCCTGGGTGCGGGCCTCGGTAGCCGATGGCTACACCTTC	CAWVRASVADGYTF	once	TRBJ1-2	TRBV30	NA
TGTGCCAGTAGTATATCCGGGACAGCTATACATCAGCCCCAGCATTTT	CASSISGTAIHQPQHF	few	TRBJ1-5	TRBV19	TRBD1
TGTGCCAGCTCTCCACCGGGACTAGCGGGAGGAGAGACCCAGTACTTC	CASSPPGLAGGETQYF	NA	TRBJ2-5	TRBV18	TRBD2
TGTGCCAGCAGCCAGAATAATTCACCCCTCCACTTT	CASSQNNSPLHF	NA	TRBJ1-6	TRBV2	NA
TGTGCCAGCAGCGTATCAGGGCTTAATTCACCCCTCCACTTT	CASSVSGLNSPLHF	once	TRBJ1-6	TRBV9	NA
TGTGCCAGTAGTATAGATGCAGTGAACACTGAAGCTTTCTTT	CASSIDAVNTEAFF	NA	TRBJ1-1	TRBV19	NA
TGCGCCAGCAGCTTGGAGGCCCCCGGGACAGGAGCCTATGGCTACACCTTC	CASSLEAPGTGAYGYTF	NA	TRBJ1-2	TRBV5-1	TRBD1